This T cell receptor beta chain comes out of a study of glioma-infiltrating T cells after dendritic cell vaccination. Study background: Treatment, given 2003 to 2012, was autologous tumor lysate-pulsed dendritic cell vaccination.

Up to about 2 ug genomic DNA was used for TCRB CDR3 amplification. Here immunoSEQ multiplex PCR was the method, and the copy in TCRdb shows in-frame clones only, minus some. The sample includes 55,000 to 75,000 clones, roughly 80% of them seen just once. Findings of the study overall: TCR clonality showed no direct relationship with survival.

CDR1 SNHLY and CDR2 FYNNEI come from the germline V gene. J was trimmed by 4 bases and V by 4 bases; bases with no gene match: 11. This CDR3 spans 18 amino acids. Comment on this clone: What it binds is unknown.

The time point is: after dendritic cell vaccination, including at tumor progression/relapse. Blood PBMC samples: pre-vaccination, two weeks post third vaccination, and at tumor progression. Material: blood, obtained after dendritic cell vaccination. This chain uses TRBV2 with TRBJ2-2; 11 positions agree with TRBD2. The receptor's source is a human donor with glioblastoma. The CDR3 here is CASSVRVAGGLGTGELFF. CDR3 bases: TGTGCCAGCAGTGTAAGAGTAGCGGGGGGGCTTGGCACCGGGGAGCTGTTTTTT.